The source of this T cell receptor (beta chain) is a study of cytomegalovirus exposure and HLA in healthy donors. Study overall: Previous work identified some 120 million unique TCR beta sequences from approximately 190 million T cells.

Whole-study results and caveats: Later on, an analysis found that several of the most significant clusters appeared to be linked to common viral pathogens, which included parvovirus B19. Most of the TCR beta V segments (in an earlier analysis) were productive either about 87% or about 30% of the time.

The CDR3 runs 13 residues. Trimming removed 4 bases at V and 7 bases at J, with 11 bases between. Germline lookup yields CDR1 SEHNR and CDR2 FQNEAQ (reference sequence). Comment on this clone: Its cognate antigen is unknown.

The PCR used 60 Vbeta and 13 Jbeta primers. In the authors' workflow: Later work found 80 million or so unique TCR beta chains, with 10 million to 14 million shared. Clones were read by immunoSEQ multiplex PCR, and TCRdb kept only the in-frame ones, dropping some. Clonal size and the V and J genes are those of that table, whereas D and trimming came from the DNA. Counted here are more than 140,000 clones, more than 60% occurring once; the ten biggest clones make up 1.5% to 2%. The sequenced sample consisted of PBMCs. The rearrangement links TRBV7-9 to TRBJ1-5; no clear D. The receptor was isolated from a female donor in good health and CMV-seronegative. CDR3 coding DNA: TGTGCCAGCAGCTCAACAGTGAGACAGCCCCAGCATTTT. This translates into CASSSTVRQPQHF.